The T cell receptor beta chain under discussion was sequenced for a study of response to subunit inactivated influenza vaccine. Overall study findings and caveats: Every seasonal influenza vaccination brings in few new T cells, the authors suggested.

The sample holds a few counts of this clonotype. Its cognate antigen is unknown. TCRdb recomputed calls from the RT-PCR reads with MiXCR, one row per CDR3 protein. The sample holds over 650,000 distinct CDR3 sequences; 18% are singletons and the top ten take roughly 11%. V was clipped by 1 base and J by 4 bases; unmatched bases: 8. The CDR3 loop spans 16 amino acids. Source: PBMCs from blood, taken roughly 5 days after vaccination. The origin of this receptor is a man aged 45 to 65 who received an inactivated influenza vaccine. This chain links TRBV12-3 or TRBV12-4 with TRBJ1-2; TRBD1 matches at 8 bases. CDR3 protein: CASSLVTGAVGYGYTF. The CDR3 nucleotides read TGTGCCAGCAGTTTAGTGACAGGGGCCGTCGGCTATGGCTACACCTTC.